Presented here are 6 T cell receptor beta chains from one specimen sequenced in a study of T-cell reconstitution after alpha-beta-depleted transplantation in children. A library of TCRbeta sequences, prepared with unique molecular identifiers, was generated. TCRdb re-analysed the PCR reads in MiXCR, keeping a single row per CDR3 protein. Altogether 440,000 or so distinct CDR3 sequences are present, approximately 42% being singletons, with the ten largest covering 27%. The sequenced sample was PBMCs, obtained before TCRalphabeta/CD19-depleted stem cell transplant. The receptors come from a girl aged 2 to 10 with aplastic anemia, due to receive a stem cell transplant.

This clonotype was observed a handful of times. The gene calls are TRBV4-2 and TRBJ1-5; unclear D gene. Germline V gives CDR1 LGHNA, CDR2 YNFKEQ. Trimming took 4 bases from V and 0 from J, leaving 10 bases between them. This CDR3 region has 15 residues. CDR3 nucleotide sequence: TGTGCCAGCAGCCCCGAACGGGCTAGCAATCAGCCCCAGCATTTT. It translates to CASSPERASNQPQHF.

At least ten counts were recorded for this clonotype. The chain has TRBV28 and TRBJ1-1; 8 bases map to TRBD1. Germline V lookup: CDR1 MDHEN, CDR2 SYDVKM. V trimming: 4 bases; J trimming: 5 bases; junction bases outside the gene matches: 9. This CDR3 has 15 amino acids. CDR3 nucleotides: TGTGCCAGCAGTTCCCAGGGGGCGCTAGGGACTGAAGCTTTCTTT. Protein: CASSSQGALGTEAFF.

This clonotype came up many times. This chain uses TRBV3-1 with TRBJ2-5; D tentatively fits TRBD1 or TRBD2 (5 bases each). Trimming cost V 4 bases and J 5 bases, with 14 bases left between them. From germline, CDR1 is LGHDT and CDR2 YNNKEL (reference sequence). The CDR3 covers 14 residues. The chain's CDR3 is CASSLGAPRETQYF. The CDR3 DNA is TGTGCCAGCAGCCTCGGGGCGCCCCGGGAGACCCAGTACTTC.

A single count supports this clonotype. The CDR3 spells CAWKSRDSLLGVYGYTF. In DNA, the CDR3 is TGTGCCTGGAAAAGCCGGGACTCCCTCCTTGGGGTCTATGGCTACACCTTC. The rearrangement joins TRBV30 to TRBJ1-2, with D perhaps TRBD1 (5 bases). The CDR3 covers 17 residues. Trimming stripped 4 bases from V and 4 bases from J, with 25 bases between. The germline gives CDR1 GTSNPN, CDR2 SVGIG (reference sequence).

CDR3 DNA: TGCGCCAGCAGCTTGGCCGGGGTAAAGAATGAGCAGTTCTTC. Protein sequence: CASSLAGVKNEQFF. V and J are TRBV5-1 and TRBJ2-1; D might be TRBD2 (5 bases). There are 14 residues in the CDR3. Germline V lookup: CDR1 SGHRS, CDR2 YFSETQ. V was shortened by 0 bases and J by 7 bases, with 11 bases between the two germline ends. Filled out from reference TRBV5-1 and TRBJ2-1, the complete variable domain reads KAGVTQTPRYLIKTRGQQVTLSCSPISGHRSVSWYQQTPGQGLQFLFEYFSETQRNKGNFPGRFSGRQFSNSRSEMNVSTLELGDSALYLCASSLAGVKNEQFFGPGTRLTVL.

The chain employs TRBV3-1 and TRBJ2-4; D could derive from TRBD1 or TRBD2 (5 bases each). Germline V lookup: CDR1 LGHDT, CDR2 YNNKEL (reference sequence). This CDR3 is built from 13 residues. V was cut by 1 base and J by 9 bases, with 10 bases left in between. The CDR3 DNA follows: TGTGCCAGCAGCCAAGCGGGACCAGGCATTCAGTACTTC. This sequence encodes CASSQAGPGIQYF.